This passage covers 21 T cell receptor beta chains from one sample sequenced in a study of blood T cell repertoires in COVID-19. TCRdb's table, derived via immunoSEQ multiplex PCR, lists solely in-frame clones and lacks some. The sample lists 95,000 to 150,000 clones, more than 60% occurring once. Material for sequencing was peripheral blood. These receptor sequences come from a woman in her 70s with acute or convalescent COVID-19.

This clone has only one observation. The rearrangement joins TRBV5-5 to TRBJ1-5, with 7 bases matching TRBD1. The CDR3 is made up of 15 amino acids. Germline trimming cut 2 bases from V and 0 bases from J; bases unmatched to any gene: 2. Per the germline V gene, CDR1 is SGHKS and CDR2 is YYEKEE (reference sequence). The CDR3 sequence is CASSLQGNSNQPQHF. The DNA for the CDR3 is TGTGCCAGCAGCTTACAGGGGAATAGCAATCAGCCCCAGCATTTT.

This clone has only one observation. The chain carries TRBV2 and TRBJ2-7; D unresolved. V was clipped by 1 base and J by 0 bases, with 10 bases between them. Germline V gene sequence: CDR1 SNHLY, CDR2 FYNNEI. The CDR3 consists of 15 residues. Here the CDR3 reads CASSEGLPASYEQYF. CDR3 bases: TGTGCCAGCAGTGAAGGGCTCCCCGCCTCCTACGAGCAGTACTTC.

This clone was seen many times. The chain carries TRBV12-3 or TRBV12-4 and TRBJ2-1; possible D gene TRBD2, 6 bases. The CDR3 spans 12 residues. V lost 8 bases, J lost 5 bases, and 10 bases lay in between. This chain's CDR3 is CASWGLNNEQFF. CDR3 in DNA: TGTGCCAGCTGGGGACTTAACAATGAGCAGTTCTTC.

The J gene is TRBJ2-5, the V gene TRBV3-1 (or the pseudogene TRBV3-2); D gene ambiguous. Trimming stripped 7 bases from V and 2 bases from J, with 5 bases between. The CDR3 is 11 residues long. CDR1 is LGHDT, CDR2 YNNKEL, per germline (reference sequence). The CDR3: CASTLQETQYF. For the CDR3, the DNA is TGTGCCAGCACCCTTCAAGAGACCCAGTACTTC.

The chain couples TRBV29-1 to TRBJ2-5; no clear D gene. Trimming took off 6 bases at V and 2 bases at J, with 7 bases between the two ends. Germline V gene sequence: CDR1 SQVTM, CDR2 ANQGSEA. This CDR3 region has 11 residues. CDR3 bases: TGCAGCGTCCGCGGTCAAGAGACCCAGTACTTC. Its translation is CSVRGQETQYF.

The chain uses TRBV30 and TRBJ1-4; 9 bases line up with TRBD1. The V segment lost 5 bases and the J segment 7 bases; nucleotides outside the gene matches: 2. The germline V gene has CDR1 GTSNPN and CDR2 SVGIG (reference sequence). The CDR3 totals 12 residues. CDR3 sequence: CAWGQGIEKLFF. In DNA, the CDR3 is TGTGCCTGGGGACAGGGGATTGAAAAACTGTTTTTT.

Note on this clone: A much bigger clone sits one base away, suggesting this may be a read error. V and J are TRBV11-2 and TRBJ2-7, with 9 bases that match TRBD2. Germline trimming cut 5 bases from V and 1 base from J; bases unmatched to any gene: 3. CDR1 SGHAT and CDR2 FQNNGV come from the germline V gene. CDR3 length: 14 amino acids. In DNA form, the CDR3 reads TGTGCCAGCAGCGAGGGACTAGCTTCCTACGAGCAGTACTTC. Its protein product is CASSEGLASYEQYF. Supplemented by reference TRBV11-2 and TRBJ2-7, the full variable domain reads EAGVAQSPRYKIIEKRQSVAFWCNPISGHATLYWYQQILGQGPKLLIQFQNNGVVDDSQLPKDRFSAERLKGVDSTLKIQPAKLEDSAVYLCASSEGLASYEQYFGPGTRLTVT.

This clone has more than one count but fewer than ten. The chain combines TRBV6-5 with TRBJ2-7; 7 nucleotides align to TRBD1. Per the germline V gene, CDR1 is MNHEY and CDR2 is SVGAGI. J was trimmed by 3 bases and V by 10 bases; bases with no gene match: 12. This CDR3 comprises 14 residues. CDR3 protein: CATETGHSGYEQYF. DNA of the CDR3: TGTGCCACCGAGACAGGGCATTCAGGCTACGAGCAGTACTTC.

The genes are TRBV4-3 and TRBJ1-2; no firm D call. This CDR3 comprises 16 residues. The germline V gene has CDR1 LGHNA and CDR2 YSLEER. Between the trimmed V and J ends, which lost 0 bases and 7 bases, there was a span of 18 bases. The CDR3 is CASSQEREVVRGGYTF. The CDR3 DNA follows: TGCGCCAGCAGCCAAGAAAGGGAGGTTGTCCGGGGTGGCTACACCTTC.

The chain uses TRBV6-5 and TRBJ2-3, with TRBD2 as a possible D gene (6 bases). The CDR3 sequence is 14 residues long. Trimming pared 9 bases from V and 0 bases from J, leaving 13 bases between. Germline loops: CDR1 MNHEY, CDR2 SVGAGI. The CDR3 region is CASTLGGSTDTQYF. In DNA, the CDR3 is TGTGCCAGTACGCTTGGGGGGAGCACAGATACGCAGTATTTT.

Concerning this clone: At the DNA level, this CDR3 is encoded by other sequences in the same sample as well. The chain joins TRBV5-6 to TRBJ1-5; 7 bases align to TRBD1. The germline CDR1 and CDR2 sequences are SGHDT and YYEEEE. V was pared by 2 bases and J by 7 bases, with 3 bases of the junction left unmatched. There are 13 residues in the CDR3. CDR3 sequence (DNA): TGTGCCAGCAGCTTACAGGGGAGGCAGCCCCAGCATTTT. This encodes CASSLQGRQPQHF.

V and J are TRBV6-5 and TRBJ2-1; possible D gene TRBD1, 6 bases. The germline V and J ends were trimmed by 6 bases and 2 bases, with 14 bases remaining between them. Germline lookup yields CDR1 MNHEY and CDR2 SVGAGI. The CDR3 loop spans 15 amino acids. The CDR3 nucleotides read TGTGCCAGCAGGGTACAGGGAAGCACCTACAATGAGCAGTTCTTC. Its translation is CASRVQGSTYNEQFF.

The chain links TRBV20-1 to TRBJ2-1, with 10 bases aligning to TRBD2. The CDR3 consists of 16 residues. Looked up from germline, CDR1 is DFQATT and CDR2 is SNEGSKA (reference sequence). With 3 bases clipped from V and 4 bases from J, the junction kept 9 bases outside the gene matches. The CDR3 coding sequence is TGCAGTGCTAGTCCCGCCGGGACTAGCGCGTACAATGAGCAGTTCTTC. It specifies CSASPAGTSAYNEQFF.

This clone occurred a few times. The V call is TRBV19, the J call TRBJ2-2; perhaps TRBD1 as D (5 bases). This CDR3 has 16 amino acids. Per the germline V gene, CDR1 is LNHDA and CDR2 is SQIVND (reference sequence). The V end lost 3 bases, the J end lost 3 bases, and 14 bases lay between the germline ends. In nucleotides, the CDR3 is TGTGCCAGTAGTATGGGGCGGCCAGAACACACCGGGGAGCTGTTTTTT. This encodes CASSMGRPEHTGELFF. The full variable domain, in which reference TRBV19 and TRBJ2-2 provide the parts outside the CDR3, is DGGITQSPKYLFRKEGQNVTLSCEQNLNHDAMYWYRQDPGQGLRLIYYSQIVNDFQKGDIAEGYSVSREKKESFPLTVTSAQKNPTAFYLCASSMGRPEHTGELFFGEGSRLTVL.

The CDR3 reads CASQRTGVSTDTQYF. DNA for the CDR3: TGTGCCAGTCAGCGTACAGGGGTTAGCACAGATACGCAGTATTTT. The chain combines TRBV9 with TRBJ2-3; 7 bases match TRBD1. Germline values: CDR1 SGDLS, CDR2 YYNGEE. The CDR3 consists of 15 residues. V lost 8 bases and J lost 0; bases outside the gene matches: 9.

This clone appeared a single time. This chain uses TRBV15 with TRBJ1-5; 10 bases are a match to TRBD1. Germline CDR1 reads LNHNV; CDR2 reads YYDKDF (reference sequence). CDR3 length: 14 residues. J was trimmed by 4 bases and V by 8 bases; bases with no gene match: 5. CDR3 sequence: CATGGQGRNQPQHF. The CDR3 DNA is TGTGCCACCGGGGGACAGGGGAGGAATCAGCCCCAGCATTTT.

Concerning this clone: A read error may produce the germline difference seen at one junction end. The V gene is TRBV6-2 or TRBV6-3, the J gene TRBJ2-7; D uncertain. CDR1 is MNHEY and CDR2 is SVGEGT in the germline V gene. CDR3 size: 13 residues. Here the CDR3 reads CASSYTAAYGQYF. Here the CDR3 DNA reads TGTGCCAGCAGTTATACAGCAGCCTACGGGCAGTACTTC.

The chain combines TRBV5-4 with TRBJ2-2, with 11 bases lining up with TRBD1. The ends lost 4 bases at V and 6 bases at J; junction bases unmatched: 8. CDR3 length: 16 amino acids. Germline V lookup: CDR1 SGHNT, CDR2 YYREEE (reference sequence). Here the CDR3 reads CASSPGTGGISGELFF. The CDR3 DNA reads as TGTGCCAGCAGCCCCGGGACAGGGGGGATTTCCGGGGAGCTGTTTTTT.

The genes are TRBV28 and TRBJ2-1, with D hard to call. This CDR3 region has 12 residues. Trimming took off 3 bases at V and 9 bases at J, with 9 bases between the two ends. Germline-derived CDR1 and CDR2 are MDHEN and SYDVKM. The CDR3 reads CASSFRGGEQFF. The CDR3 DNA reads as TGTGCCAGCAGTTTCCGAGGCGGTGAGCAGTTCTTC.

CDR3 bases: TGTGCCAGCCTGGGAGGACCGGGGTTAGCTAACTATGGCTACACCTTC. This encodes CASLGGPGLANYGYTF. The chain uses TRBV25-1 and TRBJ1-2; D gene ambiguous. The CDR3 is 16 residues long. Trimming cost V 8 bases and J 0 bases, with 19 bases left between them. Germline V CDR1 and CDR2: MGHDK, SYGVNS.

The chain carries TRBV2 and TRBJ1-5; D perhaps matches TRBD1 (6 bases). V was clipped by 6 bases and J by 1 base, with 13 bases between them. Germline loops: CDR1 SNHLY, CDR2 FYNNEI. The CDR3 has 15 residues. The CDR3 DNA follows: TGTGCCAGCAGGGACGGACAGACAAGCAATCAGCCCCAGCATTTT. Translated: CASRDGQTSNQPQHF.